Described below is a single T cell receptor (beta chain) sequence and its context. What it binds is not known. This entry belongs to a study of OX40 agonist ivuxolimab in advanced cancers. As for the study in general: Ivuxolimab, which patients received intravenously every 2 weeks, was dosed at 0.01 to 10 mg/kg. Patients receiving dose escalation had hepatocellular carcinoma, melanoma, renal cell or head and neck cancer.

This table comes from immunoSEQ multiplex PCR, and its TCRdb copy is limited to in-frame clones, with some not included. The table lists about 73,000 clones, just under 90% of them singletons. Study-wide results and caveats: On average, CD8+ T cells had more expanded clones than CD4+.

This TCR was sampled from an adult with an advanced solid tumor such as melanoma, head and neck, liver or kidney cancer. The sample in question was CD4+ or CD8+ T cells sorted from blood, obtained in a trial of the OX40 agonist ivuxolimab.

This CDR3 is CASSTGAETQYF. CDR3 coding DNA: TGTGCCAGTAGCACAGGGGCGGAGACCCAGTACTTC. This chain connects TRBV19 to TRBJ2-5, with TRBD1 identical over 7 bases. V trimming: 6 bases; J trimming: 5 bases; junction bases outside the gene matches: 3. The germline V gene encodes CDR1 LNHDA and CDR2 SQIVND (reference sequence). The CDR3 is 12 amino acids.